This T cell receptor beta chain came from a study of T cell repertoires in cytomegalovirus infection. Whole-study results and caveats: What dominated the ex vivo response were HLA-C-restricted CMV-specific TCR beta clonotypes.

This clonotype was seen more than once but under ten times. Its antigen is as yet unknown. The CDR3 extends over 11 amino acids. Trimming took 6 bases from V and 12 from J, leaving 12 bases between them. Germline lookup yields CDR1 MNHNS and CDR2 SASEGT. TCRdb redid the calling of the reads with MiXCR, one entry per CDR3 protein. The table records around 540,000 distinct CDR3 sequences, roughly a third of them present only once. The chain recombines TRBV6-1 with TRBJ2-1, with D maybe TRBD1 (6 bases). This clonotype was sampled from a human donor in good health (CMV status not recorded). Some clones in this sample may be carry-over from other donors' samples. Sequences were derived from cultured PBMCs, sampled from culture after CMV antigen stimulation. The CDR3 DNA reads TGTGCCAGCAGCAGGGTAGGGGGGCAGTTCTTC. Amino acids: CASSRVGGQFF.